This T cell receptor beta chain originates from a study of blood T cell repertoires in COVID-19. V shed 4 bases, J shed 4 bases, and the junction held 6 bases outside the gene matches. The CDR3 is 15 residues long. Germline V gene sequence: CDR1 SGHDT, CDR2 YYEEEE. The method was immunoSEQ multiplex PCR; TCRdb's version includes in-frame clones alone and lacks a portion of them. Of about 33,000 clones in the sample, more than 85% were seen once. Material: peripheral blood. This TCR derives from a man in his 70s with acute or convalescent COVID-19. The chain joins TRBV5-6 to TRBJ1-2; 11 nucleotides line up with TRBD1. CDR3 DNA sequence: TGTGCCAGCAGCAATAGGGACAGGGGGATCTATGGCTACACCTTC. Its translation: CASSNRDRGIYGYTF. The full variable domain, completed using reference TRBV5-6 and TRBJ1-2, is DAGVTQSPTHLIKTRGQQVTLRCSPKSGHDTVSWYQQALGQGPQFIFQYYEEEERQRGNFPDRFSGHQFPNYSSELNVNALLLGDSALYLCASSNRDRGIYGYTFGSGTRLTVV.